Reported below is one TCR beta chain. The target antigen is unknown. This entry belongs to a study of shared clonotypes between healthy human individuals. Looking at the study overall: Aged 18 to 49, the donors were a couple of women and three men. The study, taken as a whole, reports: It was the non-shared clonotypes that had lower generation probabilities than clonotypes shared by all four donors.

Trimming took off 0 bases at V and 2 bases at J, with 8 bases between the two ends. Germline V gene sequence: CDR1 SGHTA, CDR2 FQGNSA. This CDR3 comprises 16 residues. The test was conducted at deep level. The sorted-subset replicate PCRs were given roughly 190 ng DNA, which is tens of thousands of T cell genomes. Generated by immunoSEQ multiplex PCR, the TCRdb table keeps only in-frame clones and is missing some. Among 900,000 to 1,200,000 clones listed, 75% to 85% were seen once. This receptor was taken from a man in his late teens or twenties in good health. Some clones in this sample may be carry-over from other donors' samples. This rearrangement joins TRBV7-2 to TRBJ2-6; D uncertain. The sample was memory CD4+ T cells from PBMCs. The subset here: CD45RA-negative fraction. CDR3 amino acids: CASSLASVAGANVLTF. The CDR3 region has the DNA TGTGCCAGCAGCTTAGCGAGCGTAGCTGGGGCCAACGTCCTGACTTTC.